Following are 9 T cell receptor beta chains from one sample sequenced in a study of OX40 agonist ivuxolimab in advanced cancers. The assay was immunoSEQ multiplex PCR, and TCRdb's table has in-frame clones only and misses some. The profile shows roughly 20,000 clones, approximately 84% of them singletons. The source material was CD4+ or CD8+ T cells sorted from blood, sampled in a trial of the OX40 agonist ivuxolimab. These receptors all come from an adult with an advanced solid tumor such as melanoma, head and neck, liver or kidney cancer.

This rearrangement joins TRBV5-1 to TRBJ2-2; 10 bases line up with TRBD1. The CDR3 runs to 17 residues. Trimming at V came to 1 base and at J to 4 bases, leaving 7 bases not matched to a gene. Germline V lookup: CDR1 SGHRS, CDR2 YFSETQ. This chain's CDR3 is CASSLIGTGDTTGELFF. The CDR3 DNA is TGCGCCAGCAGCTTGATCGGGACAGGGGACACCACCGGGGAGCTGTTTTTT.

This clone has only a few counts. V usage is TRBV30 and J usage is TRBJ2-3, with D perhaps assigned TRBD1 or TRBD2 (5 bases each). Germline V gene sequence: CDR1 GTSNPN, CDR2 SVGIG (reference sequence). The CDR3 sequence is 15 residues long. The V and J ends lost 0 bases and 0 bases respectively, with 10 bases between them. Here the CDR3 reads CAWSVRGGSTDTQYF. The CDR3 DNA reads as TGTGCCTGGAGTGTGAGGGGTGGGAGCACAGATACGCAGTATTTT.

The rearrangement links TRBV9 to TRBJ2-5, with D possibly being TRBD1 or TRBD2 (5 bases each). CDR1 and CDR2 (germline): SGDLS, YYNGEE. V shed 1 base and J shed 5 bases, with 15 bases lying between them. This CDR3 spans 15 amino acids. The CDR3 loop reads CASSVNEGTGETQYF. DNA of the CDR3: TGTGCCAGCAGCGTAAACGAGGGGACGGGGGAGACCCAGTACTTC.

The chain couples TRBV4-2 to TRBJ2-3; TRBD2 aligns across 8 bases. Germline V gene data show CDR1 as LGHNA and CDR2 as YNFKEQ. J lost 5 bases, V lost 4 bases, and 5 bases had no gene match. The CDR3 spans 14 residues. For the CDR3, the DNA is TGTGCCAGCAGCCTTAGCGGGAAGGGAGATACGCAGTATTTT. It specifies CASSLSGKGDTQYF.

The chain uses TRBV11-3 and TRBJ2-2; D possibly matches TRBD1 or TRBD2 (5 bases each). This CDR3 has 14 residues. The V end was cut by 3 bases, the J end by 8 bases, with 13 bases between. Germline lookup yields CDR1 SGHNT and CDR2 YENEEA. The CDR3 loop is CASSFTRGGGELFF. Written as DNA, the CDR3 is TGTGCCAGCAGCTTCACGAGGGGTGGAGGGGAGCTGTTTTTT.

The chain recombines TRBV16 with TRBJ2-1; no clear D. CDR3 length: 15 residues. Trimming removed 4 bases from V and 0 bases from J, with 10 bases in between. The germline CDR1 and CDR2 sequences are KGHSY and FQNENV. The CDR3 DNA sequence: TGTGCCAGCAGCCCATCTCCCAGCTCCTACAATGAGCAGTTCTTC. Its translation is CASSPSPSSYNEQFF.

The V gene is TRBV29-1, the J gene TRBJ2-5, with unresolved D. V was trimmed by 0 bases and J by 4 bases, leaving 6 bases between them. Germline V gene data show CDR1 as SQVTM and CDR2 as ANQGSEA. The CDR3 has 12 residues. CDR3 in amino acids: CSVEERGETQYF. The CDR3 DNA reads as TGCAGCGTTGAAGAACGAGGAGAGACCCAGTACTTC.

J is TRBJ1-2 and V is TRBV19; 9 positions match TRBD1. The V gene's germline CDR1 is LNHDA and CDR2 SQIVND (reference sequence). This CDR3 contains 15 residues. Trimming took 5 bases from V and 2 from J; bases not matched to a gene: 6. This CDR3 reads CASSSPGTGNYGYTF. The CDR3 nucleotides are TGTGCCAGTAGTTCCCCTGGGACAGGGAACTATGGCTACACCTTC.

The genes are TRBV5-1 and TRBJ2-7, with TRBD1 matching 9 bases. This CDR3 has 14 amino acids. V lost 4 bases and J lost 6; bases outside the gene matches: 8. The germline V gene encodes CDR1 SGHRS and CDR2 YFSETQ. CDR3 protein: CASSLFGTGTEQYF. CDR3 DNA: TGCGCCAGCAGCCTTTTCGGGACAGGGACCGAGCAGTACTTC.